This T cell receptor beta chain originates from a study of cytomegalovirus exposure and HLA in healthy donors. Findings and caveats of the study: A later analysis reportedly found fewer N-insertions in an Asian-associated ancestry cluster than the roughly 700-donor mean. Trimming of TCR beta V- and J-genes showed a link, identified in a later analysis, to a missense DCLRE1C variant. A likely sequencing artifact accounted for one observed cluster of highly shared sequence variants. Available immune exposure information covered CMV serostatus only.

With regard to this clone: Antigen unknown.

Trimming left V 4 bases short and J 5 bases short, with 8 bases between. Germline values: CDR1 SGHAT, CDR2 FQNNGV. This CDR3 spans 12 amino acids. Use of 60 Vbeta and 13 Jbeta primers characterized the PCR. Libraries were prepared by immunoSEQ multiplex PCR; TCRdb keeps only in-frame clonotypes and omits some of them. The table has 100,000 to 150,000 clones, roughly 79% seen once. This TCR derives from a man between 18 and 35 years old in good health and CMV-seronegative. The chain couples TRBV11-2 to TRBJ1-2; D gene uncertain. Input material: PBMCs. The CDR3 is CASSSETYGYTF. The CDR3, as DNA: TGTGCCAGCAGCTCTGAAACTTATGGCTACACCTTC.